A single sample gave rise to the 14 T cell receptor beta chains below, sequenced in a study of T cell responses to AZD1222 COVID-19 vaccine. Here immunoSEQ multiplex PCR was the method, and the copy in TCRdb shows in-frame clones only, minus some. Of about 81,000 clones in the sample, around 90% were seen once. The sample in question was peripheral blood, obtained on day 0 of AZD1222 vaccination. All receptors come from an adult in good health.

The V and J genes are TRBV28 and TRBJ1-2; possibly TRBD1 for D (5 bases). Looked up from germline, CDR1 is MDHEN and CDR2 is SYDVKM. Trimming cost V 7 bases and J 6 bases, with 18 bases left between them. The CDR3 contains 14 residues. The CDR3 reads CASISGGVQDGYTF. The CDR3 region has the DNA TGTGCCAGCATTTCGGGTGGGGTACAGGATGGCTACACCTTC.

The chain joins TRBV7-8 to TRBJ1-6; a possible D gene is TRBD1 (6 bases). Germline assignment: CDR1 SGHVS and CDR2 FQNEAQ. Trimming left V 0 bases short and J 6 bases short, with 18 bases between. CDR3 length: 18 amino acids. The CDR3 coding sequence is TGTGCCAGCAGCTTAGCGTCGCAGGGGTTGGGGCGTAATTCACCCCTCCACTTT. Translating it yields CASSLASQGLGRNSPLHF.

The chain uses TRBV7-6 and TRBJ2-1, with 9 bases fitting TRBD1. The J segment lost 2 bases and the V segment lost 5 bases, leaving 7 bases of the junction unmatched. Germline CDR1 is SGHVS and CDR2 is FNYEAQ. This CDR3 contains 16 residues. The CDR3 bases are TGTGCCAGCAGCACCACCCGACAGGGGGCCTACAATGAGCAGTTCTTC. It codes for CASSTTRQGAYNEQFF.

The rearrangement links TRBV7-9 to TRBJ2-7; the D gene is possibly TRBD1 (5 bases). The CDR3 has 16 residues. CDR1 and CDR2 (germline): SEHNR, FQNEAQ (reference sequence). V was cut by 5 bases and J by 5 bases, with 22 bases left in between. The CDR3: CASSTPPTGRVHEQYF. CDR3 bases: TGTGCCAGCAGCACCCCACCAACAGGTCGAGTGCACGAGCAGTACTTC. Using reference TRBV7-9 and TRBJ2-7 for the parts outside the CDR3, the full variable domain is DTGVSQNPRHKITKRGQNVTFRCDPISEHNRLYWYRQTLGQGPEFLTYFQNEAQLEKSRLLSDRFSAERPKGSFSTLEIQRTEQGDSAMYLCASSTPPTGRVHEQYFGPGTRLTVT.

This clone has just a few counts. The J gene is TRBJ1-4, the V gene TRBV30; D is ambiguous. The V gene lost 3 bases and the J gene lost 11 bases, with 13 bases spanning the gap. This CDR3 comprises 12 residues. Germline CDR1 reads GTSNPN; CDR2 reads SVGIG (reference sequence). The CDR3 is CAWSDVASKLFF. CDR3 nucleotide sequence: TGTGCCTGGAGCGACGTGGCATCGAAACTGTTTTTT.

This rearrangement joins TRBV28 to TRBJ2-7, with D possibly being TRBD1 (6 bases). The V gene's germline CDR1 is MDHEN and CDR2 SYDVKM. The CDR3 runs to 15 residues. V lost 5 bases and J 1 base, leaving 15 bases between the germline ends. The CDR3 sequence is CASSGGVATSYEQYF. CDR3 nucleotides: TGTGCCAGCAGTGGGGGCGTAGCTACTTCCTACGAGCAGTACTTC.

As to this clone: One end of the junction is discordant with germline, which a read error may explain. CDR3 DNA sequence: TGCGCCAGCACCTTGACGGATATGAACACTGAAGCTTTCTTT. Protein sequence: CASTLTDMNTEAFF. The genes are TRBV5-1 and TRBJ1-1; D is unresolved. Germline assignment: CDR1 SGHRS and CDR2 YFSETQ. This CDR3 region has 14 residues.

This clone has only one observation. In DNA form, the CDR3 reads TGCAGTGCTAGTGGAAGGACAGGGTGGGGGGTGACCCAGTACTTC. Its protein product is CSASGRTGWGVTQYF. The chain combines TRBV20-1 with TRBJ2-5, with TRBD1 matching 8 bases. V lost 3 bases and J lost 7; bases outside the gene matches: 13. The V gene's germline CDR1 is DFQATT and CDR2 SNEGSKA (reference sequence). The CDR3 loop spans 15 amino acids.

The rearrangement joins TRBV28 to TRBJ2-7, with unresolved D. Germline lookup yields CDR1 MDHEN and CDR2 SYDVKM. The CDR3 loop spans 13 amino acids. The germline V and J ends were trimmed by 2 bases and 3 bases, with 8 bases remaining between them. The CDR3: CASSLVQSYEQYF. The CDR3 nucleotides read TGTGCCAGCAGTTTAGTACAAAGCTACGAGCAGTACTTC.

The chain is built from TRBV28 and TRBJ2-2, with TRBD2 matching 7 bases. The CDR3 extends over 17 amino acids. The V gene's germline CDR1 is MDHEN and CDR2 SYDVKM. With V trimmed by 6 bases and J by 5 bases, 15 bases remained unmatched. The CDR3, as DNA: TGTGCCAGCAGCCCTCGGATGGCGGGAGTTGTGACCGGGGAGCTGTTTTTT. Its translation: CASSPRMAGVVTGELFF.

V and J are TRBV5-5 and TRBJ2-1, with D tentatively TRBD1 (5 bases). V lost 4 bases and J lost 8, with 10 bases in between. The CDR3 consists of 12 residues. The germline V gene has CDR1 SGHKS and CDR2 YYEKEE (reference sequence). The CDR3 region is CASSRRGDEQFF. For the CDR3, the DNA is TGTGCCAGCAGCCGAAGGGGCGATGAGCAGTTCTTC.

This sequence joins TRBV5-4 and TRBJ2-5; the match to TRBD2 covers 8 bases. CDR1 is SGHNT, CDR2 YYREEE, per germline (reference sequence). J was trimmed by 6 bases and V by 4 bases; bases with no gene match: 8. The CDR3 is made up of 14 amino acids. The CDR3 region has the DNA TGTGCCAGCAGCCCGACGGGAGGGACCAAGACCCAGTACTTC. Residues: CASSPTGGTKTQYF.

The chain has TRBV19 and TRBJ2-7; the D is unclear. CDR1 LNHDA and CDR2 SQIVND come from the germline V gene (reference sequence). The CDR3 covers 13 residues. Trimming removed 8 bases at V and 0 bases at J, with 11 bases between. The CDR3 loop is CASSATISYEQYF. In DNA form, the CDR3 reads TGTGCCAGTTCGGCTACCATCTCCTACGAGCAGTACTTC.

The CDR3 nucleotides are TGTGCCAGCAGCCAAGACAGGGACTTCTATGGCTACACCTTC. Translated: CASSQDRDFYGYTF. This sequence joins TRBV3-1 (or the pseudogene TRBV3-2) and TRBJ1-2; a possible D gene is TRBD1 (5 bases). The V end was cut by 0 bases, the J end by 4 bases, with 9 bases between. The CDR3 extends over 14 amino acids. The germline gives CDR1 LGHDT, CDR2 YNNKEL (reference sequence).